Below, 22 T cell receptor beta chains from the same sample are listed, as sequenced in a study of PD-L1 blockade in urothelial cancer. Profiled with immunoSEQ multiplex PCR; TCRdb holds only in-frame clones, not every one. The sample has 75,000 to 100,000 clones, around four fifths seen once. The sample's time point: peripheral blood 6 weeks after treatment start. This sample comprised PBMCs, obtained around atezolizumab (anti-PD-L1) treatment. These receptors were taken from a man in his 70s with urothelial cancer.

This chain links TRBV11-2 with TRBJ2-5; TRBD2 might be the D (5 bases). CDR1 and CDR2 from the germline V gene are SGHAT and FQNNGV. CDR3 length: 17 amino acids. Trimming took 5 bases from V and 5 from J, leaving 24 bases between them. The CDR3 spells CASSQTPDFGRRETQYF. The DNA of the CDR3 is TGTGCCAGCAGCCAAACGCCGGACTTCGGCCGTCGGGAGACCCAGTACTTC.

The J gene is TRBJ2-1, the V gene TRBV5-1; 9 bases are shared with TRBD1. After removal of 3 bases from V and 4 bases from J, the junction contained 5 bases not matched to a gene. This CDR3 has 15 residues. CDR1 and CDR2 (germline): SGHRS, YFSETQ. The CDR3 bases are TGCGCCAGCAGCTGGACAGGGGCAGGGTACAATGAGCAGTTCTTC. Its protein is CASSWTGAGYNEQFF.

The J gene is TRBJ2-3, the V gene TRBV2; tentatively, D is TRBD1 (5 bases). From germline, CDR1 is SNHLY and CDR2 FYNNEI. V dropped 5 bases and J dropped 2 bases, with 11 bases sitting between them. The CDR3 is 14 residues long. The CDR3 protein is CASSYLTDTDTQYF. CDR3 nucleotide sequence: TGTGCCAGCAGTTATCTGACAGACACAGATACGCAGTATTTT.

A word on this clone: The junction shows a germline mismatch at one end, possibly a read error. This chain uses TRBV7-7 with TRBJ2-7; TRBD1 might be the D (5 bases). CDR1 and CDR2 (germline): SSHAT, FNYEAQ (reference sequence). The CDR3 runs 14 residues. The CDR3 protein is CASSHGSTGFEQYF. The CDR3 DNA sequence: TGTGCTAGCAGCCACGGAAGTACAGGCTTTGAGCAGTACTTC.

The chain is built from TRBV18 and TRBJ2-5; 8 bases are a match to TRBD1. The germline CDR1 and CDR2 sequences are KGHSH and LQKENI. There are 13 residues in the CDR3. Unmatched junction bases numbered 2, after V lost 3 bases and J lost 5 bases. For the CDR3, the DNA is TGTGCCAGCTCACCGGACAGGGAGGAGACCCAGTACTTC. Translation gives CASSPDREETQYF.

This chain uses TRBV2 with TRBJ2-7; TRBD1 might be the D (5 bases). Germline-derived CDR1 and CDR2 are SNHLY and FYNNEI. The V gene lost 1 base and the J gene lost 0 bases, with 7 bases spanning the gap. The length of the CDR3 is 14 residues. The CDR3 protein is CASSEGRASYEQYF. CDR3 sequence (DNA): TGTGCCAGCAGTGAAGGCAGGGCCTCCTACGAGCAGTACTTC.

This rearrangement joins TRBV2 to TRBJ2-5; TRBD1 might be the D (6 bases). This CDR3 region has 16 residues. Per germline, CDR1 SNHLY and CDR2 FYNNEI. The V end lost 2 bases, the J end lost 5 bases, and 18 bases lay between the germline ends. The CDR3 coding sequence is TGTGCCAGCAGTGAACAGGGGCGGGCGACTCGGGAGACCCAGTACTTC. Its translation: CASSEQGRATRETQYF.

Regarding this clone: The sample has other DNA sequences that encode this CDR3 too. J is TRBJ2-1 and V is TRBV2; TRBD2 matches at 10 bases. Germline trimming cut 6 bases from V and 3 bases from J; bases unmatched to any gene: 2. This CDR3 comprises 14 residues. Germline V gene sequence: CDR1 SNHLY, CDR2 FYNNEI. In DNA form, the CDR3 reads TGTGCCAGCAGGCGGACTAGCGGCTACAATGAGCAGTTCTTC. This translates into CASRRTSGYNEQFF.

This sequence joins TRBV5-1 and TRBJ2-7; TRBD1 aligns across 8 bases. CDR1 and CDR2 from the germline V gene are SGHRS and YFSETQ. The ends lost 0 bases at V and 7 bases at J; junction bases unmatched: 12. The CDR3 covers 16 residues. CDR3: CASSLEVTGELGEQYF. CDR3 coding DNA: TGCGCCAGCAGCTTGGAAGTGACAGGGGAACTGGGGGAGCAGTACTTC.

V is TRBV5-4 and J is TRBJ2-5; D is possibly TRBD2 (5 bases). This CDR3 is built from 12 residues. Trimming removed 4 bases from V and 5 bases from J, with 9 bases in between. CDR1 and CDR2 from the germline V gene are SGHNT and YYREEE (reference sequence). This CDR3 is CASSPTGETQYF. The CDR3 DNA follows: TGTGCCAGCAGCCCCACGGGGGAGACCCAGTACTTC.

This chain uses TRBV5-1 with TRBJ1-2; D uncertain. Germline CDR1 reads SGHRS; CDR2 reads YFSETQ. The CDR3 runs to 14 residues. Trimming took 8 bases from V and 5 from J, leaving 19 bases between them. In nucleotides, the CDR3 is TGCGCCAGAAAACCCCTGGAGAGGCAGTATGGCTACACCTTC. It translates to CARKPLERQYGYTF.

This clone has only a few counts. V is TRBV7-8 and J is TRBJ1-2; TRBD1 matches 7 bases. With V trimmed by 1 base and J by 4 bases, 3 bases remained unmatched. This CDR3 comprises 14 residues. Germline V gene data show CDR1 as SGHVS and CDR2 as FQNEAQ. CDR3 protein: CASSLGTGLYGYTF. CDR3 in DNA: TGTGCCAGCAGCTTAGGGACAGGACTCTATGGCTACACCTTC.

The chain joins TRBV7-8 to TRBJ1-3; D call uncertain. This CDR3 has 15 amino acids. The V and J ends lost 1 base and 2 bases respectively, with 9 bases between them. Looked up from germline, CDR1 is SGHVS and CDR2 is FQNEAQ. CDR3 residues: CASSLVTGTGNTIYF. The CDR3 bases are TGTGCCAGCAGCTTAGTAACGGGGACTGGAAACACCATATATTTT.

The chain couples TRBV7-3 to TRBJ2-7; 9 bases are a match to TRBD1. CDR3 length: 14 residues. CDR1 SGHTA and CDR2 FQGTGA come from the germline V gene. J gave up 4 bases and V 5 bases, and 6 bases lay outside the gene matches. CDR3: CASSLTGGNYEQYF. The CDR3 nucleotides read TGTGCCAGCAGCCTGACAGGGGGTAATTACGAGCAGTACTTC.

The rearrangement links TRBV19 to TRBJ2-3; 7 bases fit TRBD2. Germline values: CDR1 LNHDA, CDR2 SQIVND (reference sequence). V shed 8 bases and J 4 bases; nucleotides not matched to a gene: 6. This CDR3 has 13 residues. CDR3 bases: TGTGCCAGTGATGGCGGGAGCTCAGATACGCAGTATTTT. Protein: CASDGGSSDTQYF.

The chain couples TRBV5-6 to TRBJ2-5; 9 nucleotides line up with TRBD1. The CDR3 is 14 amino acids. Trimming cost V 2 bases and J 5 bases; bases outside gene matches: 4. From germline, CDR1 is SGHDT and CDR2 YYEEEE. The DNA for the CDR3 is TGTGCCAGCAGCTTAGACAGGGGGAGGGAGACCCAGTACTTC. This encodes CASSLDRGRETQYF.

V and J are TRBV12-5 and TRBJ2-2; D is possibly TRBD1 (5 bases). In germline, CDR1 is LGHNT, CDR2 FRNRAP. Trimming took 0 bases from V and 5 from J, leaving 10 bases between them. This CDR3 is 15 amino acids long. The CDR3: CASGLVEAGTGELFF. CDR3 DNA: TGTGCTAGTGGTTTGGTAGAGGCAGGGACCGGGGAGCTGTTTTTT.

J is TRBJ2-3 and V is TRBV7-6, with 9 bases that match TRBD2. Trimming removed 1 base from V and 5 bases from J; junction bases left unmatched: 1. CDR1 SGHVS and CDR2 FNYEAQ come from the germline V gene. The CDR3 contains 14 residues. CDR3 DNA: TGTGCCAGCAGCTTAGAGACTAGCGGAGATACGCAGTATTTT. Amino acid sequence: CASSLETSGDTQYF.

CDR3 nucleotide sequence: TGTGCCAGCAGTTTAGCCCCACTCCCGGGGGAGCTGTTTTTT. This sequence encodes CASSLAPLPGELFF. The chain couples TRBV28 to TRBJ2-2; D gene uncertain. Germline V gives CDR1 MDHEN, CDR2 SYDVKM. The CDR3 is 14 amino acids. Trimming stripped 2 bases from V and 8 bases from J, with 12 bases between.

CDR3 residues: CASSKVGDRSYNEQFF. The CDR3 DNA reads TGTGCCAGCAGCAAAGTGGGGGACAGGAGCTACAATGAGCAGTTCTTC. The V and J genes are TRBV21-1 and TRBJ2-1; the D call in the table, TRBD1, was not verified against the DNA. TRBV21-1 represents a pseudogene. The length of the CDR3 is 16 residues.

The rearrangement links TRBV5-4 to TRBJ2-1; TRBD2 matches at 7 bases. The CDR3 has 17 amino acids. Germline CDR1 SGHNT, CDR2 YYREEE (reference sequence). V lost 1 base and J lost 4; bases outside the gene matches: 11. CDR3 loop: CASSLSSGAGSYNEQFF. CDR3 DNA: TGTGCCAGCAGCTTGTCGAGCGGGGCTGGGTCTTACAATGAGCAGTTCTTC.

V and J are TRBV4-2 and TRBJ2-1; 10 nucleotides align to TRBD2. Germline CDR1 LGHNA, CDR2 YNFKEQ. This CDR3 contains 17 residues. The V segment lost 0 bases and the J segment 1 base; nucleotides outside the gene matches: 3. CDR3 loop: CASSQETAGGSYNEQFF. CDR3 nucleotide sequence: TGTGCCAGCAGCCAAGAGACAGCGGGAGGGTCCTACAATGAGCAGTTCTTC.